This TCR beta chain derives from a study of T-cell memory formation after mild COVID-19. Study-wide points: Memory from before infection featured some responding clones, which suggests cross-reactive memory joined. Still unconfirmed is whether the second-wave clones peaking on day 37 recognized SARS-CoV-2. Clones that got smaller from day 15 to 85 had even CD4/CD8, while clones growing later tipped toward CD4+.

Constant-segment-primed 5'RACE gave TCR alpha and TCR beta cDNA libraries with sample barcodes and UMIs. TCRdb independently ran MiXCR on the 5' RACE reads; one entry per CDR3 protein. This sample has fewer than 500,000 distinct CDR3 sequences, with roughly 25% found just once. In the case of this clonotype: What it binds is unknown.

V lost 3 bases and J 4 bases, leaving 8 bases between the germline ends. The CDR3 covers 12 residues. CDR1 and CDR2 (germline): SQVTM, ANQGSEA. The V and J genes are TRBV29-1 and TRBJ2-3; no clear D. Input material: PBMCs or a T cell subset sorted from them (not recorded which). The source of this sequence is an adult woman who had mild COVID-19 (a few samples of this study predate the infection). Cell type and time point are not known. CDR3 amino acids: CSVDSAADTQYF. CDR3 bases: TGCAGCGTTGATTCGGCGGCAGATACGCAGTATTTT.